Following are 2 T cell receptor beta chains from one sample sequenced in a study of beta chain features in type 1 diabetes. Study-wide points: All four CD4+ subsets of Type 1 diabetes patients contained TCRB CDR3s that were moderately but significantly shorter.

For these receptors, no antigen is known. Sequenced material consisted of expressed TCRB transcripts (all of the isolated RNA was reverse transcribed). The data were produced by immunoSEQ multiplex PCR, yet TCRdb's version contains in-frame clones alone and is incomplete. The sample records 300,000 to 350,000 clones, roughly a tenth being singletons. The sample consisted of central memory CD4+ T cells from blood. Receptors were obtained from a man in his thirties or forties with type 1 diabetes.

This clone was counted only a few times. This chain links TRBV30 with TRBJ2-5, with D possibly TRBD2 on 5 matching bases. CDR3 length: 11 amino acids. CDR1 and CDR2 (germline): GTSNPN, SVGIG (reference sequence). CDR3: CVKSGQETQYF. CDR3 sequence (DNA): TGTGTAAAGAGCGGCCAAGAGACCCAGTACTTC.

There are a few counts of this clone. The chain uses TRBV6-1 and TRBJ2-7; the D gene is possibly TRBD1 (5 bases). This CDR3 contains 11 residues. V dropped 11 bases and J dropped 5 bases, with 13 bases sitting between them. Germline-derived CDR1 and CDR2 are MNHNS and SASEGT. The CDR3 is CALRGSHEQYF. CDR3 in DNA: TGTGCCTTAAGGGGAAGCCACGAGCAGTACTTC.